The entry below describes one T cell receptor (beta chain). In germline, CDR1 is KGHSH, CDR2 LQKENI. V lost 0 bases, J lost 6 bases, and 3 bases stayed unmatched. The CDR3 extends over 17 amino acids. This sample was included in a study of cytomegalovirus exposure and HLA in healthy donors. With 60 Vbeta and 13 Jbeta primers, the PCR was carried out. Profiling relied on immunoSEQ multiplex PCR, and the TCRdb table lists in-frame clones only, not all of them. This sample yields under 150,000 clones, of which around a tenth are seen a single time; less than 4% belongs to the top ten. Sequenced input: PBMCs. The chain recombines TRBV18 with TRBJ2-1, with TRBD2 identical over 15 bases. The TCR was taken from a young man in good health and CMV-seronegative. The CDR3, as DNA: TGTGCCAGCTCACCACCGGGACTAGCGGGAGGAATCAATGAGCAGTTCTTC. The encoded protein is CASSPPGLAGGINEQFF. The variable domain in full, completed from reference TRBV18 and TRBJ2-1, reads NAGVMQNPRHLVRRRGQEARLRCSPMKGHSHVYWYRQLPEEGLKFMVYLQKENIIDESGMPKERFSAEFPKEGPSILRIQQVVRGDSAAYFCASSPPGLAGGINEQFFGPGTRLTVL.